The 18 T cell receptor beta chains below come from one sample, sequenced in a study of regulatory T cells in long-lasting Graves disease. Time point here: newly diagnosed GD, antithyroid drugs for less than 3 months. RNA extracted from PBMCs served as the sequencing template. To make TCR beta libraries, researchers used iRepertoire HTBI primers and Arm-PCR of CDR3 regions. TCRdb re-called the multiplex PCR reads through MiXCR, storing one row per CDR3 protein. The repertoire has hundreds of thousands of distinct CDR3 sequences, approximately 15% of them found once; the top ten carry 18%. The same data also contributed to another study, on T cells in Graves' hyperthyroidism and ophthalmopathy.

This specimen was peripheral blood mononuclear cells (PBMCs), taken at new diagnosis, from a patient treated with antithyroid drugs. The receptor set was obtained from a woman under 40 with Graves disease.

Points on this clonotype: Compared with germline, one end of the junction differs, possibly owing to a read error. V is TRBV11-2 and J is TRBJ1-2; no firm D call. Germline V lookup: CDR1 SGHAT, CDR2 FQNNGV. This CDR3 region has 14 residues. In nucleotides, the CDR3 is TGCGCCAGCAGCCAAGATCTGCGGGCTCGGGGCTACACCTTC. This codes for CASSQDLRARGYTF.

The chain links TRBV7-2 to TRBJ2-1; 10 nucleotides line up with TRBD2. Germline V gene lookup returns CDR1 SGHTA and CDR2 FQGNSA. V lost 2 bases to trimming and J lost 1 base; unmatched junction nucleotides: 2. CDR3 size: 16 residues. CDR3 in amino acids: CASSLQAGGSYNEQFF. CDR3 nucleotide sequence: TGTGCCAGCAGCTTACAAGCGGGAGGGTCCTACAATGAGCAGTTCTTC.

The sample holds many counts of this clonotype. The V call is TRBV7-9, the J call TRBJ2-7; TRBD2 matches 9 bases. The germline V gene has CDR1 SEHNR and CDR2 FQNEAQ (reference sequence). The V segment lost 5 bases and the J segment 3 bases; nucleotides outside the gene matches: 5. CDR3 length: 14 amino acids. Here the CDR3 reads CASSLGLASYEQYF. The CDR3 nucleotides are TGTGCCAGCAGCCTGGGACTAGCAAGCTACGAGCAGTACTTC.

The gene calls are TRBV5-5 and TRBJ2-7; D perhaps matches TRBD1 (5 bases). CDR3 length: 14 amino acids. CDR1 and CDR2 (germline): SGHKS, YYEKEE (reference sequence). Trimming pared 6 bases from V and 3 bases from J, leaving 16 bases between. CDR3 amino acids: CASTPVGLRYEQYF. CDR3 DNA: TGTGCCAGCACCCCGGTGGGGCTGCGCTACGAGCAGTACTTC.

This clonotype appeared many times. V is TRBV7-2 and J is TRBJ1-4; perhaps TRBD1 as D (5 bases). The V gene's germline CDR1 is SGHTA and CDR2 FQGNSA. The CDR3 consists of 17 residues. Trimming shortened V by 5 bases and J by 0 bases, and 16 bases separated the two germline ends. The CDR3 is CASSPRTTDATNEKLFF. The CDR3 bases are TGTGCCAGCAGCCCTAGGACGACAGACGCAACTAATGAAAAACTGTTTTTT.

The table lists this clonotype with many counts. This chain uses TRBV20-1 with TRBJ2-7; TRBD2 matches at 11 bases. This CDR3 has 17 residues. Germline V CDR1 and CDR2: DFQATT, SNEGSKA (reference sequence). V gave up 5 bases and J gave up 0 bases; unmatched junction bases: 12. CDR3 nucleotides: TGCAGTGCTGTCCCCCTCACTAGCGGGGGTAGCTCCTACGAGCAGTACTTC. Translating gives CSAVPLTSGGSSYEQYF.

There are a few counts of this clonotype. The chain links TRBV5-6 to TRBJ2-3, with a possible D match to TRBD1 (5 bases). V lost 1 base and J lost 1, with 10 bases in between. CDR1 is SGHDT and CDR2 is YYEEEE in the germline V gene. The CDR3 consists of 15 residues. The CDR3 spells CASSLLGVGTDTQYF. DNA of the CDR3: TGTGCCAGCAGCTTGCTAGGGGTGGGCACAGATACGCAGTATTTT.

This clonotype was seen ten or more times. The rearrangement links TRBV28 to TRBJ2-6; 11 bases are shared with TRBD2. The V gene's germline CDR1 is MDHEN and CDR2 SYDVKM. With 6 bases clipped from V and 3 bases from J, the junction kept 1 base outside the gene matches. CDR3 length: 15 amino acids. CDR3 coding DNA: TGTGCCAGCAGAGGACTAGCGGGTGGGGCCAACGTCCTGACTTTC. Protein product: CASRGLAGGANVLTF.

In its sample, this clonotype was seen many times. The gene calls are TRBV25-1 and TRBJ1-4; 10 bases agree with TRBD1. CDR3 length: 15 residues. Germline CDR1 reads MGHDK; CDR2 reads SYGVNS. Trimming removed 1 base from V and 8 bases from J; junction bases left unmatched: 4. The CDR3 is CASSESGQGREKLFF. In DNA form, the CDR3 reads TGTGCCAGCAGTGAATCGGGACAGGGGCGAGAAAAACTGTTTTTT.

Only a few counts were recorded for this clonotype. This sequence joins TRBV30 and TRBJ1-2; D uncertain. Germline CDR1 reads GTSNPN; CDR2 reads SVGIG (reference sequence). The CDR3 runs 16 residues. With 0 bases removed from V and 4 bases from J, the gap between germline ends came to 18 bases. CDR3 protein: CAWSVNGVSVSYGYTF. CDR3 coding DNA: TGTGCCTGGAGTGTAAACGGTGTATCAGTTAGCTATGGCTACACCTTC.

The count of this clonotype is one. No conserved phenylalanine or tryptophan is present at the end of the CDR3, so a read error is the likely explanation. This rearrangement joins TRBV5-4 to TRBJ2-7; D gene unclear. The V end was cut by 0 bases, the J end by 7 bases, with 14 bases between. The CDR3 loop spans 14 amino acids. The germline gives CDR1 SGHNT, CDR2 YYREEE (reference sequence). CDR3 DNA: TGTGCCAGCAGCTTGGGTCTACCCGCTGGGGAGCAGTACTCC. Translating it yields CASSLGLPAGEQYS.

At least ten counts were recorded for this clonotype. Here the CDR3 DNA reads TGTGCCAGCAGCGCGACTAGCGGGAGCCCGGAGCAGTACTTC. It is translated as CASSATSGSPEQYF. V usage is TRBV14 and J usage is TRBJ2-7, with TRBD2 identical over 12 bases. This CDR3 comprises 14 residues. V lost 5 bases and J lost 7; bases outside the gene matches: 6. Germline V CDR1 and CDR2: SGHDN, FVKESK. Filled out from reference TRBV14 and TRBJ2-7, the complete variable domain reads EAGVTQFPSHSVIEKGQTVTLRCDPISGHDNLYWYRRVMGKEIKFLLHFVKESKQDESGMPNNRFLAERTGGTYSTLKVQPAELEDSGVYFCASSATSGSPEQYFGPGTRLTVT.

The V call is TRBV20-1, the J call TRBJ2-3; perhaps TRBD2 as D (5 bases). Germline-derived CDR1 and CDR2 are DFQATT and SNEGSKA (reference sequence). Trimming removed 8 bases at V and 7 bases at J, with 13 bases between. CDR3 length: 11 amino acids. The CDR3 bases are TGCAGTTCCCGACGAGGGAATACGCAGTATTTT. Its protein product is CSSRRGNTQYF.

A few counts support this clonotype. J is TRBJ2-1 and V is TRBV20-1, with TRBD2 matching over 15 bases. Per germline, CDR1 DFQATT and CDR2 SNEGSKA (reference sequence). The CDR3 has 18 amino acids. J gave up 10 bases and V 0 bases, and 13 bases lay outside the gene matches. CDR3 sequence reads: CSARDPPGLAGGPNEQFF. CDR3 DNA: TGCAGTGCTAGAGATCCACCGGGACTAGCGGGAGGCCCCAACGAGCAGTTCTTC.

This clonotype was seen only a few times. One end of the junction does not line up with germline, which may come from a read error. This chain connects TRBV7-7 to TRBJ2-2; 7 nucleotides agree with TRBD1. CDR3 length equals 15 residues. Germline values: CDR1 SSHAT, CDR2 FNYEAQ (reference sequence). For the CDR3, the DNA is TGTGCTAGCAGCTCAGGGGGAACGAACACCGGGGAGCTGTTTTTT. Translation: CASSSGGTNTGELFF.

This clonotype showed up many times. This chain links TRBV20-1 with TRBJ2-2; the D gene is possibly TRBD2 (6 bases). Trimming took 1 base from V and 6 from J, leaving 9 bases between them. The CDR3 spans 13 residues. Germline values: CDR1 DFQATT, CDR2 SNEGSKA (reference sequence). In DNA form, the CDR3 reads TGCAGTGCTAGAGTGGGGGAGGCCGGGGAGCTGTTTTTT. It encodes CSARVGEAGELFF.

This clonotype was detected ten times or more. This chain joins TRBV6-1 and TRBJ2-5; D is perhaps TRBD2 (7 bases). Trimming stripped 5 bases from V and 5 bases from J, with 18 bases between. From germline, CDR1 is MNHNS and CDR2 SASEGT. The CDR3 runs to 15 residues. The CDR3 bases are TGTGCCAGCAGTCAAGGGGGGGGGGAGGCGGAGACCCAGTACTTC. Encoded protein: CASSQGGGEAETQYF.

This clonotype has just a few counts. The V gene is TRBV2, the J gene TRBJ2-7; 9 nucleotides match TRBD2. The length of the CDR3 is 14 residues. The V segment lost 2 bases and the J segment 3 bases; nucleotides outside the gene matches: 2. Per the germline V gene, CDR1 is SNHLY and CDR2 is FYNNEI. CDR3: CASSELAGLYEQYF. The CDR3 DNA reads TGTGCCAGCAGTGAACTAGCGGGGCTCTACGAGCAGTACTTC.